This entry is about one T cell receptor (beta chain). Antigen: not known. The germline gives CDR1 SEHNR, CDR2 FQNEAQ (reference sequence). Trimming cost V 1 base and J 2 bases; bases outside gene matches: 8. This CDR3 region has 17 residues. This sample was included in a study of cytomegalovirus exposure and HLA in healthy donors. As for the donors, each was a healthy bone marrow donor. The PCR ran on 60 Vbeta and 13 Jbeta primers. Repertoires were generated with immunoSEQ multiplex PCR, while TCRdb's copy carries only in-frame clones and drops some. Of some 180,000 clones listed, roughly 73% are singletons. Findings of the study overall: Later analysis revealed greater clonal expansion in HLA-associated TCR beta chains than in equally common others. With further analysis later on, most CMV-associated TCR beta chains appeared HLA-restricted. From TCR beta sequences, most subjects' HLA-A and HLA-B alleles were reportedly predicted accurately.

The chain couples TRBV7-9 to TRBJ2-7; TRBD1 aligns across 10 bases. This TCR was recovered from a woman in her twenties or thirties in good health and CMV-seronegative. The specimen sequenced was PBMCs. The CDR3 nucleotides are TGTGCCAGCAGCTTAGTGGGGACAGGGGTCCTTACCTACGAGCAGTACTTC. It codes for CASSLVGTGVLTYEQYF.